This T cell receptor beta chain emerged from a study of CD8 T cells in Susac syndrome (dated by TCRdb to the late 2010s). Regarding the study in general: Whether CD8+ T cell activation and differentiation in Susac syndrome was antigen driven was tested using repertoire sequencing. CD8+ T cell repertoire clonality was compared between more than 9 healthy donors, some 14 Susac syndrome patients and around 15 multiple sclerosis patients. General findings and caveats noted by the study authors: The TCR sequencing and HLA analysis was acknowledged to have included a relatively small number of individuals.

RNA was extracted using the RNeasy kit, and roughly 0.45 to 1 microgram was reverse transcribed with random hexamers. The immunoSEQ multiplex PCR assay, covering 54 Vbeta and 13 Jbeta segments, was used to amplify TCR beta CDR3 regions. Bias from PCR amplification was corrected by using a synthetic template baseline for primer optimization and for computational correction. The published analysis was carried out like this. Reads were annotated to V, D and J genes per IMGT and analyzed with immunoSEQ Analyzer, keeping only productive sequences. Clonality was calculated as one minus the Shannon entropy normalized by log2 of the number of productive unique sequences. Public and private clones were assessed among the 100 most prevalent clones of each patient and control. A clone was defined as Susac-specific if it was absent from the healthy and MS cohorts, from roughly 990 published viral clones and from other ImmuneACCESS disease sequences. The raw public data were reprocessed by TCRdb itself: fastp quality trimming at Q25, MiXCR clonotype calling, in-frame beta chains only. Entries that share a CDR3 protein sequence are merged under the most common genes and DNA. These V and J calls rely on TCRdb rather than the paper's analysis. For this sample there are 250,000 to 300,000 distinct CDR3 sequences; about 88% appear just once. The biggest ten clones account for 0.18% of the sample.

Peripheral blood CD8+ and CD4+ T cells from healthy donors, Susac syndrome patients and multiple sclerosis patients were profiled by high-throughput TCR beta sequencing. Multiple sclerosis controls were treatment-naive patients with stable or active relapsing-remitting disease fulfilling revised McDonald criteria. Bulk CD8+ and CD4+ T cells were purified magnetically by negative isolation, whereas CD8+ TEMRA cells were enriched by FACS. Blood was collected in EDTA tubes and processed within 24 hours, with PBMCs isolated through density gradient centrifugation. PBMCs intended for TCR sequencing were cryopreserved in liquid nitrogen and thawed later in a water bath at 37 degrees C. Purity of sorted or isolated CD4+, CD8+ and CD8+ TEMRA cells was at least 90%. CDR1 and CDR2, looked up from the germline V gene, are LGHNA and YSLEER. Ends trimmed: V by 3 bases, J by 8 bases; bases unmatched to a gene: 10. CDR3 length: 16 amino acids, cysteine to phenylalanine. The sequence is cut down to CDR3 DNA, 48 bases in frame from base 1.

This clonotype was detected only once. This clone's antigen is unknown. Base quality data are lacking; no much larger clone is found one base away. A lone read offers only weak evidence. Input material: CD8+ T cells from PBMCs. The sequence is built from TRBV4-3 and TRBJ2-1; 10 bases in the junction line up with TRBD1. This receptor was identified in a human donor with multiple sclerosis. The CDR3 reads as follows: CASSQNRDRGFDEQFF. The base sequence is TGCGCCAGCAGCCAGAACCGGGACAGGGGTTTCGATGAGCAGTTCTTC.